The rows below give T cell receptor beta chains drawn from one sample of a study of T-cell memory formation after mild COVID-19. MiXCR was run by TCRdb on the 5' RACE reads, yielding one entry per CDR3 protein. The table has 450,000 to 650,000 distinct CDR3 sequences, about 20% seen once. The material sequenced was PBMCs or a T cell subset sorted from them (not recorded which). These receptors originate from an adult woman who had mild COVID-19 (a few samples of this study predate the infection). Cell type and time point are not known. Both conserved end residues are part of each CDR3. A D gene is named only where the DNA matches it firmly. Rows give clone size only sometimes, using once, few, many, or a class for an expanded clone.

>-|TRBJ2-1|-|TRBV12-3/TRBV12-4
CASRDLADNEQFF
TGTGCCAGCAGGGACTTGGCGGACAATGAGCAGTTCTTC
>few|TRBJ2-7|-|TRBV2
CASSEAISRALASYEQYF
TGTGCCAGCAGTGAAGCAATTTCCCGGGCTCTAGCCTCCTACGAGCAGTACTTC
>-|TRBJ2-2|TRBD1|TRBV7-6
CASSLTDRVAAGELFF
TGTGCCAGCAGCTTAACCGACAGGGTAGCTGCCGGGGAGCTGTTTTTT
>-|TRBJ2-3|-|TRBV14
CASSPWGLATDTQYF
TGTGCCAGCAGTCCCTGGGGACTCGCCACAGATACGCAGTATTTT
>-|TRBJ2-7|-|TRBV7-2
CASSEILTFTYEQYF
TGTGCCAGCAGCGAAATACTGACTTTTACCTACGAGCAGTACTTC
>many|TRBJ2-3|-|TRBV7-3
CASSLGRDTQYF
TGTGCCAGCAGCTTAGGGAGGGATACGCAGTATTTT
>many|TRBJ1-2|-|TRBV5-6
CASSLEGLKSANYGYTF
TGTGCCAGCAGCTTGGAAGGGCTGAAGTCTGCTAACTATGGCTACACCTTC
>-|TRBJ2-2|TRBD2|TRBV6-5
CASSPTSGKYTGELFF
TGTGCCAGCAGTCCGACTAGCGGGAAATACACCGGGGAGCTGTTTTTT
>-|TRBJ1-2|TRBD1|TRBV5-6
CASRDRGIRYGYTF
TGTGCCAGCAGGGACAGGGGGATCAGGTATGGCTACACCTTC
>-|TRBJ2-7|-|TRBV27
CASSLSSSSEQYF
TGTGCCAGCAGTCTCTCTTCTAGTTCCGAGCAGTACTTC
>-|TRBJ2-3|-|TRBV11-2
CASSLDLGGDRADTQYF
TGTGCCAGCAGCTTAGATCTTGGCGGCGATAGGGCAGATACGCAGTATTTT
>few|TRBJ1-1|-|TRBV6-2/TRBV6-3
CASSSHPWMNTEAFF
TGTGCCAGCAGTTCCCACCCCTGGATGAACACTGAAGCTTTCTTT
>-|TRBJ1-1|-|TRBV5-1
CASSSLGNTEAFF
TGCGCCAGCAGCTCCCTCGGGAACACTGAAGCTTTCTTT
>few|TRBJ2-7|-|TRBV20-1
CSAARPQGKYEQYF
TGCAGTGCTGCGAGACCACAGGGAAAGTACGAGCAGTACTTC
>few|TRBJ2-7|-|TRBV6-2/TRBV6-3
CASSYSRGYEQYF
TGTGCCAGCAGTTACTCCCGAGGCTACGAGCAGTACTTC
>few|TRBJ2-3|-|TRBV3-1
CASRLGTEDTQYF
TGTGCCAGCAGACTCGGGACCGAGGATACGCAGTATTTT
>-|TRBJ1-6|-|TRBV6-5
CASSYSKGVSPLHF
TGTGCCAGCAGTTACTCTAAGGGGGTATCACCCCTCCACTTT
>few|TRBJ2-5|TRBD2|TRBV15
CATGWIGRRQETQYF
TGTGCCACCGGGTGGATCGGGAGGCGGCAAGAGACCCAGTACTTC
>-|TRBJ2-7|-|TRBV5-6
CASSLRGEDYEQYF
TGTGCCAGCAGCTTGCGAGGGGAGGACTACGAGCAGTACTTC
>few|TRBJ1-5|-|TRBV18
CASSPQNDLSNQPQHF
TGTGCCAGCTCACCACAAAATGACCTGAGCAATCAGCCCCAGCATTTT
>few|TRBJ2-3|TRBD2|TRBV12-3/TRBV12-4
CASSRQPGGSTDTQYF
TGTGCCAGCAGCCGCCAACCCGGGGGGAGCACAGATACGCAGTATTTT
>-|TRBJ1-6|-|TRBV5-1
CASSLNAAGRGDSPLHF
TGCGCCAGCAGCTTGAACGCCGCAGGGCGGGGGGATTCACCCCTCCACTTT
>-|TRBJ1-3|-|TRBV5-6
CASSRMLNWGQQENTIYF
TGTGCCAGCAGCCGCATGCTGAATTGGGGGCAACAGGAAAACACCATATATTTT
>few|TRBJ2-5|TRBD2|TRBV6-2/TRBV6-3
CASSHGLAGVRETQYF
TGTGCCAGCAGTCACGGACTAGCGGGAGTTCGGGAGACCCAGTACTTC
>-|TRBJ2-2|-|TRBV20-1
CSAPLPEGGYTGELFF
TGCAGTGCCCCCCTCCCTGAGGGGGGCTACACCGGGGAGCTGTTTTTT
>few|TRBJ2-1|-|TRBV15
CATSRRLVMGEQFF
TGTGCCACCAGCCGCCGCCTAGTGATGGGTGAGCAGTTCTTC
>-|TRBJ1-2|-|TRBV4-1
CASSQDGRGNGYGYTF
TGCGCCAGCAGCCAAGATGGCCGGGGGAATGGCTATGGCTACACCTTC
>many|TRBJ2-7|TRBD2|TRBV5-1
CASSPGTSGPYEQYF
TGCGCCAGCAGCCCCGGGACTAGCGGGCCCTACGAGCAGTACTTC
>few|TRBJ2-7|-|TRBV20-1
CSARDQMSYEQYF
TGCAGTGCTAGGGACCAAATGAGCTACGAGCAGTACTTC
>-|TRBJ2-7|TRBD2|TRBV6-2/TRBV6-3
CASSYSLLREGLREQYF
TGTGCCAGCAGTTACTCCCTATTGCGGGAGGGCCTCCGCGAGCAGTACTTC
>many|TRBJ2-7|-|TRBV7-6
CASSLHDGTYEQYF
TGTGCCAGCAGCTTACACGACGGGACCTACGAGCAGTACTTC
>few|TRBJ2-1|-|TRBV7-9
CASSLPSAYNEQFF
TGTGCCAGCAGCTTGCCTAGCGCTTACAATGAGCAGTTCTTC
>few|TRBJ2-5|-|TRBV5-1
CASTEDPQETQYF
TGCGCCAGCACCGAGGACCCTCAAGAGACCCAGTACTTC
>few|TRBJ2-5|TRBD1|TRBV24-1
CATSEYGTAQETQYF
TGTGCCACCAGTGAGTACGGGACAGCCCAAGAGACCCAGTACTTC
>-|TRBJ1-2|-|TRBV4-3
CASSQVGGPGGYTF
TGCGCCAGCAGCCAAGTTGGAGGGCCCGGTGGCTACACCTTC
>-|TRBJ1-2|TRBD1|TRBV6-6
CASSYSFVTGLYGYTF
TGTGCCAGCAGTTACTCGTTTGTGACAGGGCTTTATGGCTACACCTTC
>-|TRBJ2-4|-|TRBV11-3
CASSPTLEGVSNGSKNIQYF
TGTGCCAGCAGCCCAACGTTAGAGGGTGTCTCTAACGGATCCAAAAACATTCAGTACTTC
>few|TRBJ2-3|TRBD1|TRBV7-8
CASSLDRGPRTDTQYF
TGTGCCAGCAGCTTAGATAGGGGGCCCCGCACAGATACGCAGTATTTT
>-|TRBJ2-5|-|TRBV11-3
CASSHPVAEQETQYF
TGTGCCAGCAGTCATCCAGTCGCGGAACAAGAGACCCAGTACTTC
>-|TRBJ2-2|TRBD2|TRBV7-9
CASSLFAGVNTAELFF
TGTGCCAGCAGCTTATTCGCGGGAGTAAACACCGCGGAGCTGTTTTTT
>-|TRBJ2-6|-|TRBV7-6
CASSTRVTLSGANVLTF
TGTGCCAGCAGCACCAGGGTGACCCTCTCTGGGGCCAACGTCCTGACTTTC
>many|TRBJ2-2|-|TRBV5-1
CASRLDRPNTGELFF
TGCGCCAGCAGATTAGACAGGCCTAACACCGGGGAGCTGTTTTTT
>-|TRBJ2-1|-|TRBV6-5
CASTLKGPRINEQFF
TGTGCCAGCACCCTTAAGGGACCTAGAATAAATGAGCAGTTCTTC
>-|TRBJ2-3|-|TRBV15
CATSTNGVSDTQYF
TGTGCCACCAGCACCAATGGTGTCTCAGATACGCAGTATTTT
>-|TRBJ2-3|-|TRBV5-1
CASSFGGRSTDTQYF
TGCGCCAGCAGCTTTGGTGGACGAAGCACAGATACGCAGTATTTT
>few|TRBJ1-2|TRBD1|TRBV6-5
CASSYSFRQGLYGYTF
TGTGCCAGCAGTTACTCCTTCCGACAGGGTCTCTATGGCTACACCTTC
>once|TRBJ1-6|-|TRBV20-1
CSARAGLSALHF
TGCAGTGCTAGAGCCGGCCTTTCAGCCCTCCACTTT
>-|TRBJ2-3|TRBD2|TRBV5-1
CASSDIAGTTDTQYF
TGCGCCAGCAGCGACATAGCGGGGACCACAGATACGCAGTATTTT
>-|TRBJ1-6|TRBD1|TRBV6-2/TRBV6-3
CARGTPRQGASPLHF
TGTGCCAGAGGTACCCCCCGCCAGGGGGCTTCACCCCTCCACTTT
>-|TRBJ1-5|-|TRBV24-1
CATSATGNNQPQHF
TGTGCCACCAGTGCAACAGGTAACAATCAGCCCCAGCATTTT
>few|TRBJ2-7|-|TRBV30
CAWSPGWGYEQYF
TGTGCCTGGAGTCCAGGGTGGGGCTACGAGCAGTACTTC